This record covers a single T cell receptor (beta chain). Germline CDR1 is MGHRA and CDR2 is YSYEKL. V was clipped by 4 bases and J by 0 bases, with 11 bases between them. CDR3 length equals 15 residues. The sample belongs to a study of CD8+ T cells in alopecia areata. It was cDNA, reverse transcribed from extracted RNA, that served as the sequencing template. Assay: immunoSEQ multiplex PCR; the TCRdb copy retains only in-frame clones and omits some. The sample has roughly 190,000 clones, 64% seen once; the top ten hold about 1.3%. Treatment here: oral pan-JAK inhibitor, 5-10 mg twice daily. The investigators collected lesional scalp punch biopsies and peripheral blood from alopecia areata patients.

The chain carries TRBV4-1 and TRBJ2-3, with D hard to call. The source is a human donor with alopecia areata. Source: CD4+ T cells sorted from blood, taken between weeks 49 and 50, from a patient treated with tofacitinib. In DNA, the CDR3 is TGCGCCAGCAGCCCAGGATCGACTAGCACAGATACGCAGTATTTT. The encoded protein is CASSPGSTSTDTQYF.